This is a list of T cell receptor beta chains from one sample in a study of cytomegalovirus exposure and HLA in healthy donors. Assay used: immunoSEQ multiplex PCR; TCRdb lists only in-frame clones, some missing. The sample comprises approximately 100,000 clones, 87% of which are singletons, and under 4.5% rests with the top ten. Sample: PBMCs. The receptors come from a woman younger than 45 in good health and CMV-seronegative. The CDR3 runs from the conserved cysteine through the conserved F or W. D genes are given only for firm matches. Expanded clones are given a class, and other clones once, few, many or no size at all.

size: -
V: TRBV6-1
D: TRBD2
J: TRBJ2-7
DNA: TGTGCCAGCACCCAAGGAGCGGGACTCTACGAGCAGTACTTC
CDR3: CASTQGAGLYEQYF

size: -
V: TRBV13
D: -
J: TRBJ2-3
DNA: TGTGCCAGCAGCTTTTATGCGGGGCCACAGTATTTT
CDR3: CASSFYAGPQYF

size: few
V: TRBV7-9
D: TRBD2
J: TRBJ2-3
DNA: TGTGCCAGCAGCCCAAGAACGGCGGGGGGGCTACCCGGCACAGATACGCAGTATTTT
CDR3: CASSPRTAGGLPGTDTQYF

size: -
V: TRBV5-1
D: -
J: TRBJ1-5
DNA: TGCGCCAGCAGCGGGGAGCCCAACGCTAAGCCCCAGCATTTT
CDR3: CASSGEPNAKPQHF

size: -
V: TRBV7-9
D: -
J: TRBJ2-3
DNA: TGTGCCAGCAGCTCCCCAGTGCCCGGGGGGCGCACAGATACGCAGTATTTT
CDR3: CASSSPVPGGRTDTQYF

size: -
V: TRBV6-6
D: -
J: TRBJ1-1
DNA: TGTGCCAGCAGTTACTCGACTCGGGGACTTCCGTTGTTCTTT
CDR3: CASSYSTRGLPLFF

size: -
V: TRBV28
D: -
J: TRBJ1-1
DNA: TGTGCCAGCAGCCCCGGGGGGGGGAACACTGAAGCTTTCTTT
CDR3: CASSPGGGNTEAFF

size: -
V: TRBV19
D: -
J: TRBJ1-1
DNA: TGTGCCAGTATAGATTACAGTAACGCGAACACTGAAGCTTTCTTT
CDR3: CASIDYSNANTEAFF

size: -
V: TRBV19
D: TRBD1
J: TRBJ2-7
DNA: TGTGCCACCAGACAGGGGGCTTACGAGCAGTACTTC
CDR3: CATRQGAYEQYF

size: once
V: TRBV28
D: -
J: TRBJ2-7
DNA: TGTGCCAGCCGCGCCGGGGGGCTCTACGAGCAGTACTTC
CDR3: CASRAGGLYEQYF

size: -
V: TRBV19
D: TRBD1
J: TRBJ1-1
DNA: TGTGCCAGTAGTTCTATGACAGGGCAGGGGACTGAAGCTTTCTTT
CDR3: CASSSMTGQGTEAFF

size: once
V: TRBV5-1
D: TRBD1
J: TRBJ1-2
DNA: TGCGCCAGCAGCTTGGGCCAGGGGGGAGGTGGCTACACCTTC
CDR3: CASSLGQGGGGYTF

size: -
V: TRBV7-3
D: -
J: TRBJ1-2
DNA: TGTGCCAGCAGCTTAACCGCGGGGGGCATGGGCTACACCTTC
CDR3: CASSLTAGGMGYTF

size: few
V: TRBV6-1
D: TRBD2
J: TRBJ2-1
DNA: TGTGCCAGCAGTCTTTCTGCTAGCGGGGTGGATGAGCAGTTCTTC
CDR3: CASSLSASGVDEQFF

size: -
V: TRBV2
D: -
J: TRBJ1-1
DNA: TGTGCCAGCACCCCAGGGAGGGGGGCCTACACTGAAGCTTTCTTT
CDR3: CASTPGRGAYTEAFF